This T cell receptor beta chain was profiled in a study of blood T cell repertoires in COVID-19 (dated by TCRdb to the early 2020s). Some background on the complete study: The collaborator samples originated in the United States, Italy and Spain and spanned the acute and convalescent phases of COVID-19. The material from the prospective study consisted of cDNA or gDNA derived from T cells, B-cell-depleted T cells, or PBMCs. Deeply sampled blood TCRbeta repertoires from subjects exposed to, actively infected with, or recovered from COVID-19 were included in the dataset. The repertoires were released in a freely available public database intended as a resource for research on the immune response to SARS-CoV-2. Samples were obtained from the ongoing ImmuneRACE study (first 160 participants) and from 1,254 subjects provided by 6 global collaborators. Sample metadata almost always included a de-identified subject ID, COVID-19 status, age in years and sex. Where available, HLA class I and class II types were obtained from metadata supplied by the sample provider rather than from assay-based typing.

The CDR3 numbers 18 residues from cysteine through phenylalanine. Solely the CDR3 DNA is kept, with 54 bases framed from the first base. Trimming leaves V shorter by 2 bases and J shorter by 3 bases, with the junction holding 12 bases beyond the gene matches. CDR1 SEHNR and CDR2 FQNEAQ are derived from the germline V gene (reference sequence). Participants in the prospective study were enrolled through a virtual design, were aged about 18 to 90 years, and lived in approximately 25 United States geographic areas. In the prospective study, cohorts were assigned on the basis of participant-reported clinical history obtained from a screening survey and a study questionnaire. Mobile phlebotomists in the prospective study collected whole blood, serum and a nasopharyngeal or oropharyngeal swab from every participant. Prospective study participants could optionally give additional blood draws and questionnaires over an approximately 2-month period. Before DNA extraction, prospective study blood samples were shipped either frozen or at room temperature.

Overall study results and their limits: Clinical and demographic metadata were provided uncurated, with the amount varying by source and participant.

TCRbeta CDR3 regions were amplified from genomic DNA using the immunoSEQ Assay, a bias-controlled multiplex PCR. In the source study's methods: The number of nucleated cells in each sample was estimated by amplification of reference gene primers within the assay. Sequence reads were collapsed and filtered to measure the absolute abundance of every unique TCRbeta CDR3 rearrangement. For each sample, productive Simpson clonality was calculated as the square root of Simpson's diversity index across productive rearrangements. TCRdb stores this immuneACCESS table with in-frame sequences only. Part of the clones is absent; in the studies checked, under half of the shortfall reflects unresolved V genes, and no reason is known for the rest. V and J calls and clone size are those listed in that table; D and trimming were worked out from the DNA. Counted in this sample were 200,000 to 300,000 clones; 70% to 90% of them appeared once. Of the sample, roughly 1.2% falls within the top ten clones.

Points on this clone: Its antigen is not yet known. Qualities for individual bases were not recorded, and no much larger clone is one base off.

The chain is assembled from TRBV7-9 and TRBJ2-7, and TRBD2 aligns with 11 junction nucleotides. The sequence came from a woman aged 40-49 years with acute COVID-19. The source material was PBMCs or T cells enriched from blood (not recorded which). The CDR3 in this case is CASSLIAGGPGPLYEQYF. The nucleotides are TGTGCCAGCAGCTTAATAGCGGGAGGGCCTGGCCCCCTCTACGAGCAGTACTTC. Outside the CDR3, residues come from the reference TRBV7-9 and TRBJ2-7 proteins, so the full variable domain is: DTGVSQNPRHKITKRGQNVTFRCDPISEHNRLYWYRQTLGQGPEFLTYFQNEAQLEKSRLLSDRFSAERPKGSFSTLEIQRTEQGDSAMYLCASSLIAGGPGPLYEQYFGPGTRLTVT.